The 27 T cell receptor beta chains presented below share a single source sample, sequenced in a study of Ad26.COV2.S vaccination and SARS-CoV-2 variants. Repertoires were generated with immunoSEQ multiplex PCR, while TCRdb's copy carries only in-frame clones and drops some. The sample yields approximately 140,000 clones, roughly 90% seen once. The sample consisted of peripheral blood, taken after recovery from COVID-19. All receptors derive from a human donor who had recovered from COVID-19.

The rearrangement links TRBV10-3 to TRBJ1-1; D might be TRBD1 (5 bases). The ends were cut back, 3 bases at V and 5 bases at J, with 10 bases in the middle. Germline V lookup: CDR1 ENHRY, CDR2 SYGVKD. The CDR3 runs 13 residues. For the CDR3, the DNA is TGTGCCATCAGTGACATCCGGGGGACTGAAGCTTTCTTT. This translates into CAISDIRGTEAFF.

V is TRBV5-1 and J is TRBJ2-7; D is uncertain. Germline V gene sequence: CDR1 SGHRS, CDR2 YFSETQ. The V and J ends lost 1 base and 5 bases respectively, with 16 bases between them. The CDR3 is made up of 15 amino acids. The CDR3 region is CASSLTGDPSHEQYF. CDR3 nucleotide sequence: TGCGCCAGCAGCTTGACTGGAGACCCGTCCCACGAGCAGTACTTC.

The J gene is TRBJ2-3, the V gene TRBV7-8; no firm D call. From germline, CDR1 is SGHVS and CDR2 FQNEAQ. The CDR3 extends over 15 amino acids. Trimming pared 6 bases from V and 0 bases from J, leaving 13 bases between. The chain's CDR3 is CASRLSRSSTDTQYF. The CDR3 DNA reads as TGTGCCAGCAGATTATCGAGATCTAGCACAGATACGCAGTATTTT.

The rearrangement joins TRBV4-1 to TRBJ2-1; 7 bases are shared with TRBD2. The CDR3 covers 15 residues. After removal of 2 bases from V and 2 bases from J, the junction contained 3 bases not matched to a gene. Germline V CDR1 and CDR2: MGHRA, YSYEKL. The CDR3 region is CASSQRGLAYNEQFF. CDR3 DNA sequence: TGCGCCAGCAGCCAACGAGGACTAGCCTACAATGAGCAGTTCTTC.

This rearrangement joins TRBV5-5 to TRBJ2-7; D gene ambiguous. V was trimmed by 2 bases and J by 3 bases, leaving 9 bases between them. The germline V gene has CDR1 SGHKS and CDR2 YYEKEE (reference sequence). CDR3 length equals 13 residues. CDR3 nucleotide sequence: TGTGCCAGCAGCTTCAGTACCAACTACGAGCAGTACTTC. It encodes CASSFSTNYEQYF.

Here the CDR3 reads CASSLVGGEGISNQPQHF. In DNA, the CDR3 is TGTGCCAGCAGCTTGGTGGGGGGCGAAGGTATTAGCAATCAGCCCCAGCATTTT. J is TRBJ1-5 and V is TRBV5-5; the D gene is possibly TRBD1 (6 bases). Germline CDR1 is SGHKS and CDR2 is YYEKEE (reference sequence). The CDR3 runs 18 residues. The V and J ends lost 0 bases and 0 bases respectively, with 16 bases between them.

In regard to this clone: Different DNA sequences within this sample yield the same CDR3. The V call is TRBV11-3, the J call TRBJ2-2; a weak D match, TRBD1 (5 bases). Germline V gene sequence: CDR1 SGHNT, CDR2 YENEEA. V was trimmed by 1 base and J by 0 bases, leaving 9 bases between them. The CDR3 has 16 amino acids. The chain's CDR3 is CASSLGGAANTGELFF. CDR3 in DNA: TGTGCCAGCAGCTTAGGTGGGGCCGCGAACACCGGGGAGCTGTTTTTT.

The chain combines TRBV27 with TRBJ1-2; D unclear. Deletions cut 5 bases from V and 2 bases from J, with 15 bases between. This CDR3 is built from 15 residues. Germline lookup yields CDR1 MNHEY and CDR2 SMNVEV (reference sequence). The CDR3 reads CASSTLRAENYGYTF. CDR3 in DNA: TGTGCCAGCAGTACTCTCAGAGCGGAAAACTATGGCTACACCTTC.

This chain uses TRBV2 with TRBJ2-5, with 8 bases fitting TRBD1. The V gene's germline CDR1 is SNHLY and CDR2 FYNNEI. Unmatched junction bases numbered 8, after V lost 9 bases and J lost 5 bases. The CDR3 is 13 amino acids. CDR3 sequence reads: CARAGGSGETQYF. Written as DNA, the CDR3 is TGTGCCAGGGCAGGGGGCTCGGGGGAGACCCAGTACTTC.

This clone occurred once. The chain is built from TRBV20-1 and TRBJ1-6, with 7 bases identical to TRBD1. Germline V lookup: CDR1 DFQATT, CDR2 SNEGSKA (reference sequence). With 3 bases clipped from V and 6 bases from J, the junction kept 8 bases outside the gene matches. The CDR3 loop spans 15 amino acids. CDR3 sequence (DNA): TGCAGTGCTAGTCCGGGACAGATCCTTAATTCACCCCTCCACTTT. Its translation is CSASPGQILNSPLHF.

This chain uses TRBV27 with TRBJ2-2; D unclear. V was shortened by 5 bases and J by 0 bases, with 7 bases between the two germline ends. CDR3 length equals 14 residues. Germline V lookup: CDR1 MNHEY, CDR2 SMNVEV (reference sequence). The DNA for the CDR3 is TGTGCCAGCAGTCCCGGAGCGAACACCGGGGAGCTGTTTTTT. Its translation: CASSPGANTGELFF.

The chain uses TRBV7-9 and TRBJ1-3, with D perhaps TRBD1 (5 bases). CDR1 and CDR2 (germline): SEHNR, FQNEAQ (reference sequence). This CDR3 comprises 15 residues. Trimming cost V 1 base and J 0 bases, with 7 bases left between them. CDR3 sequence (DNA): TGTGCCAGCAGCTTAGTTACAGGCTCTGGAAACACCATATATTTT. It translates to CASSLVTGSGNTIYF.

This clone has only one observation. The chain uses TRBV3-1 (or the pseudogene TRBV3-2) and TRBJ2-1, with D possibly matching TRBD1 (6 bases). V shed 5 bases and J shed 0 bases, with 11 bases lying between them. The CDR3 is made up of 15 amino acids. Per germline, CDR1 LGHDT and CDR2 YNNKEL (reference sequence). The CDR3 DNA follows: TGTGCCAGCAGCGACCGGGACACCTCCTACAATGAGCAGTTCTTC. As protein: CASSDRDTSYNEQFF.

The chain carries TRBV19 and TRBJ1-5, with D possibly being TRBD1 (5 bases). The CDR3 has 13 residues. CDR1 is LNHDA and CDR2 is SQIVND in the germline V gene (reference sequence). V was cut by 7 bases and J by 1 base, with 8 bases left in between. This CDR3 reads CASIGGSNQPQHF. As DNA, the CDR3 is TGTGCCAGTATCGGGGGAAGCAATCAGCCCCAGCATTTT.

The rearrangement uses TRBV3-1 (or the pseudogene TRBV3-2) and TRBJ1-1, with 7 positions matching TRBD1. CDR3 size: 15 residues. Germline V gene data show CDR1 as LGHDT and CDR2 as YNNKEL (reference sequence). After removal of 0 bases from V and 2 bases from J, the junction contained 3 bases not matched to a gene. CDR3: CASSQDIGGNTEAFF. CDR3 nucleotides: TGTGCCAGCAGCCAAGATATAGGGGGCAACACTGAAGCTTTCTTT.

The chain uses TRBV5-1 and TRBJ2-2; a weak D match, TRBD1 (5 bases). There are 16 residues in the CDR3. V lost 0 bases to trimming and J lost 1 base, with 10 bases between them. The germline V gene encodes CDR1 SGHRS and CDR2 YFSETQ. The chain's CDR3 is CASSLAGAENTGELFF. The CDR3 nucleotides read TGCGCCAGCAGCTTGGCTGGGGCAGAGAACACCGGGGAGCTGTTTTTT.

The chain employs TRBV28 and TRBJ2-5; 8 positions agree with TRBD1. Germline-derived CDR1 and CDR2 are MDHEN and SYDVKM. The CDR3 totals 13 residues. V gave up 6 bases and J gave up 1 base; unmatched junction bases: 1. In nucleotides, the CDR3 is TGTGCCAGCAGCACAGGGGGCCAAGAGACCCAGTACTTC. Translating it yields CASSTGGQETQYF.

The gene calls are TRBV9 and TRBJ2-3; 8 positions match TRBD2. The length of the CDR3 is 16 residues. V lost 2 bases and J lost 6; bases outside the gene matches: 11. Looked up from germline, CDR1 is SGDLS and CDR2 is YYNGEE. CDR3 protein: CASSVLGSSGADTQYF. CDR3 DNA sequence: TGTGCCAGCAGCGTCCTCGGAAGTAGCGGGGCGGATACGCAGTATTTT.

CDR3 in amino acids: CASRPGHTTYEQYF. CDR3 sequence (DNA): TGTGCCAGCCGCCCGGGCCACACAACCTACGAGCAGTACTTC. This chain joins TRBV6-5 and TRBJ2-7; D is unresolved. The V end lost 8 bases, the J end lost 2 bases, and 16 bases lay between the germline ends. This CDR3 is built from 14 residues. Per the germline V gene, CDR1 is MNHEY and CDR2 is SVGAGI.

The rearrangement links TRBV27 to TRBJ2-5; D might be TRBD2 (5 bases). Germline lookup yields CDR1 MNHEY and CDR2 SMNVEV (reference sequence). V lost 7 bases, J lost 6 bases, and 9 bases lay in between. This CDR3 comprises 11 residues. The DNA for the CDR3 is TGTGCCAGCAAAGAGGGTCAGACCCAGTACTTC. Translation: CASKEGQTQYF.

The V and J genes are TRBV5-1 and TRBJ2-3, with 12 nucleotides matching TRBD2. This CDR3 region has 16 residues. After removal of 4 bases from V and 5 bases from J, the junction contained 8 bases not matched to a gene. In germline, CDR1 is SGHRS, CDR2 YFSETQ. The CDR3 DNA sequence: TGCGCCAGCAGCGCCCTAGCGGGGGGGCCGGGAGATACGCAGTATTTT. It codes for CASSALAGGPGDTQYF.

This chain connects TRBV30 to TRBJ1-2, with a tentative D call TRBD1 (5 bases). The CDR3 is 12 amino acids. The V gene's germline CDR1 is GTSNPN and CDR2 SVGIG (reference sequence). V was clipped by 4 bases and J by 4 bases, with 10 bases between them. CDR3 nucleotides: TGTGCCTGGATAACAGGACCCTATGGCTACACCTTC. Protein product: CAWITGPYGYTF. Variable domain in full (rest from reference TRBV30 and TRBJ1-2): SQTIHQWPATLVQPVGSPLSLECTVEGTSNPNLYWYRQAAGRGLQLLFYSVGIGQISSEVPQNLSASRPQDRQFILSSKKLLLSDSGFYLCAWITGPYGYTFGSGTRLTVV.

Here the CDR3 DNA reads TGTGCCAGTAGTTCCAGGGGGGGATGGTCACCCCTCCACTTT. This encodes CASSSRGGWSPLHF. The V and J genes are TRBV19 and TRBJ1-6; 7 bases map to TRBD1. The ends lost 5 bases at V and 10 bases at J; junction bases unmatched: 8. The germline V gene encodes CDR1 LNHDA and CDR2 SQIVND (reference sequence). The length of the CDR3 is 14 residues.

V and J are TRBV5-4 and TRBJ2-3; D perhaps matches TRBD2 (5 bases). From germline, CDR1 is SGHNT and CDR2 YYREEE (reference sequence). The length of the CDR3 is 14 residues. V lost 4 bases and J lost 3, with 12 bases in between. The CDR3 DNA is TGTGCCAGCAGCCTCGGGGAAGGAACAGATACGCAGTATTTT. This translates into CASSLGEGTDTQYF.

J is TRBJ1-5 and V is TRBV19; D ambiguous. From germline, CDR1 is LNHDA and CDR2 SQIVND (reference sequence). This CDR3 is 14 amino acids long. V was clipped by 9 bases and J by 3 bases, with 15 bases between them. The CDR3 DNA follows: TGTGCCAGCCGCTTGGAGGCAGTCAATCAGCCCCAGCATTTT. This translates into CASRLEAVNQPQHF.

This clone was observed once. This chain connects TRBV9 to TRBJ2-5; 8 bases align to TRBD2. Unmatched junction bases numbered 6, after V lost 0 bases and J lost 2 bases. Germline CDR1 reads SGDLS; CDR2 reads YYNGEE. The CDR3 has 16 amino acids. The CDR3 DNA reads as TGTGCCAGCAGCGTAGCTGAGCGGGGGTCTCAAGAGACCCAGTACTTC. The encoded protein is CASSVAERGSQETQYF.

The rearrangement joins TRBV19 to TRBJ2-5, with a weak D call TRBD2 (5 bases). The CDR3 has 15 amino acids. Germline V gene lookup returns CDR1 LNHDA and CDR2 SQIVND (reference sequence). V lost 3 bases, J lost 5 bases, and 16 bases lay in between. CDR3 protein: CASSISEGGGETQYF. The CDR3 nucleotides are TGTGCCAGTAGTATTTCCGAGGGCGGTGGGGAGACCCAGTACTTC.